This TCR beta chain was sequenced in a study of blood T cell repertoires in COVID-19. Method: immunoSEQ multiplex PCR; TCRdb's copy keeps in-frame clones and lacks some. The profile covers approximately 210,000 clones, with roughly four fifths appearing a single time and roughly 10% taken by the ten largest. This CDR3 has 17 amino acids. Germline V gene data show CDR1 as SGDLS and CDR2 as YYNGEE. The J segment lost 4 bases and the V segment lost 2 bases, leaving 13 bases of the junction unmatched. The TCR comes from a middle-aged man who had recovered from COVID-19. Source material: PBMCs or T cells enriched from blood (not recorded which). The chain has TRBV9 and TRBJ2-3, with 7 bases identical to TRBD2. The CDR3 DNA is TGTGCCAGCAGCGTTTTGGGCGGGAGTCGTAGGGCAGATACGCAGTATTTT. The encoded protein is CASSVLGGSRRADTQYF.